The 5 T cell receptor beta chains in this list originate from one sample, sequenced in a study of CD8 T cells in acute hepatitis C reinfection. TCRdb's copy holds only in-frame clones and misses some; the assay was immunoSEQ multiplex PCR. The sample yields tens of thousands of clones, approximately 87% seen once. Described time point: naive CD8 control sorted from an acute-time-point sample. The material sequenced was naive CD8+ T cells from PBMCs. The receptors were sampled from a man aged 30-40 years with chronic hepatitis C.

The chain carries TRBV19 and TRBJ1-1; TRBD1 is a possible D gene (5 bases). Germline V gene sequence: CDR1 LNHDA, CDR2 SQIVND (reference sequence). The CDR3 consists of 13 residues. Trimming pared 1 base from V and 6 bases from J, leaving 9 bases between. This CDR3 is CASSIVLGPEAFF. The CDR3 DNA follows: TGTGCCAGTAGTATAGTCCTGGGACCTGAAGCTTTCTTT.

This chain connects TRBV4-1 to TRBJ1-1, with TRBD1 matching 10 bases. With V trimmed by 4 bases and J by 5 bases, 7 bases remained unmatched. The germline V gene has CDR1 MGHRA and CDR2 YSYEKL. The CDR3 is made up of 15 amino acids. The CDR3 region is CASSLTGGAGTEAFF. The CDR3 region has the DNA TGCGCCAGCAGCCTGACAGGGGGCGCAGGGACTGAAGCTTTCTTT.

The chain uses TRBV4-3 and TRBJ1-6; 7 bases line up with TRBD1. Per the germline V gene, CDR1 is LGHNA and CDR2 is YSLEER. V lost 1 base, J lost 7 bases, and 4 bases stayed unmatched. CDR3 size: 15 residues. CDR3 protein: CASSQGTGLNSPLHF. The CDR3 DNA reads as TGCGCCAGCAGCCAAGGGACAGGATTGAATTCACCCCTCCACTTT.

The chain carries TRBV11-2 and TRBJ1-2; 7 bases are a match to TRBD1. The CDR3 runs to 16 residues. V lost 5 bases to trimming and J lost 4 bases; unmatched junction nucleotides: 13. Germline-derived CDR1 and CDR2 are SGHAT and FQNNGV. The CDR3 region is CASSAGGFGPSYGYTF. The CDR3 coding sequence is TGTGCCAGCAGCGCAGGGGGGTTTGGACCGTCCTATGGCTACACCTTC.

The rearrangement joins TRBV7-2 to TRBJ2-7; D gene unclear. CDR3 size: 13 residues. Germline CDR1 and CDR2: SGHTA and FQGNSA. V lost 4 bases, J lost 3 bases, and 10 bases lay in between. The CDR3 DNA reads as TGTGCCAGCAGCTCGGCCTCTTACTACGAGCAGTACTTC. Residues: CASSSASYYEQYF. The complete variable domain, with remaining parts taken from reference TRBV7-2 and TRBJ2-7, reads GAGVSQSPSNKVTEKGKDVELRCDPISGHTALYWYRQSLGQGLEFLIYFQGNSAPDKSGLPSDRFSAERTGGSVSTLTIQRTQQEDSAVYLCASSSASYYEQYFGPGTRLTVT.